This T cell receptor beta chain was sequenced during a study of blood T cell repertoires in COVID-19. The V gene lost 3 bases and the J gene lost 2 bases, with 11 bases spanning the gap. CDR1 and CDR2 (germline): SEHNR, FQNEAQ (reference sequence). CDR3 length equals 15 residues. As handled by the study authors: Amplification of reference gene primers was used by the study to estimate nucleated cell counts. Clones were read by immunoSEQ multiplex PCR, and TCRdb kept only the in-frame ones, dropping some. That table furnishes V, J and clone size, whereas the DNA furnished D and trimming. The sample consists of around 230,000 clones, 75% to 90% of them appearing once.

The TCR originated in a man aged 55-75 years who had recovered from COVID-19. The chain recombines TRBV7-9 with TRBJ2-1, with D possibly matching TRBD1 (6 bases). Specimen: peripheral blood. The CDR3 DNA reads TGTGCCAGCAGCTTCGTACAGGGCCCCTACAATGAGCAGTTCTTC. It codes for CASSFVQGPYNEQFF.